The 8 T cell receptor beta chains below all came from one sample that was sequenced in a study of post-analysis software for immune sequencing data. Antigens for these TCRs are unknown. Unique molecular identifiers had been added to the TCR beta cDNA libraries. TCRdb re-derived calls from the PCR reads in MiXCR, one entry per CDR3 protein. The repertoire holds approximately 770,000 distinct CDR3 sequences, with around 42% as singletons. Study-wide findings and caveats: Five TRBV segments, including TRBV5-6, TRBV5-1 and TRBV20-1, were more frequent in patients than controls.

Sequencing was performed on blood. These receptor sequences come from a girl aged 5 to 17 with multiple sclerosis.

This clonotype was picked up a small number of times. The CDR3 loop is CASSFKRWDMEQYF. CDR3 nucleotide sequence: TGTGCCAGCAGTTTTAAGAGGTGGGATATGGAGCAGTACTTC. The chain couples TRBV28 to TRBJ2-7; D is undetermined. The CDR3 extends over 14 amino acids. Between the trimmed V and J ends, which lost 3 bases and 7 bases, there was a span of 16 bases. Germline V CDR1 and CDR2: MDHEN, SYDVKM.

The table lists this clonotype with a few counts. The rearrangement uses TRBV6-2 or TRBV6-3 and TRBJ1-5; 7 bases align to TRBD1. The CDR3 is made up of 18 amino acids. The germline V gene encodes CDR1 MNHEY and CDR2 SVGEGT. V lost 3 bases to trimming and J lost 3 bases; unmatched junction nucleotides: 14. The CDR3 reads CASSYNPVTGQLNQPQHF. The CDR3 DNA follows: TGTGCCAGCAGTTATAATCCCGTCACGGGACAGCTCAATCAGCCCCAGCATTTT.

The V gene is TRBV12-3 or TRBV12-4, the J gene TRBJ2-4; 9 bases agree with TRBD2. The J call may be in error: the DNA end matches TRBJ2-7 better. The CDR3 is 15 residues long. CDR3 nucleotide sequence: TGTGCCAGCAGTTTTGGCCTAGCGGGATTCAGCGAGCAGTACTTC. As protein: CASSFGLAGFSEQYF.

V gene TRBV14 combines with J gene TRBJ2-7; tentatively, D is TRBD1 (5 bases). This CDR3 comprises 14 residues. Germline loops: CDR1 SGHDN, CDR2 FVKESK. The V and J ends lost 4 bases and 7 bases respectively, with 17 bases between them. The CDR3: CASSPRVLHDEQYF. DNA for the CDR3: TGTGCCAGCAGCCCCAGGGTCCTTCACGATGAGCAGTACTTC.

The chain combines TRBV12-3 or TRBV12-4 with TRBJ2-1, with D possibly matching TRBD2 (7 bases). Deletions cut 7 bases from V and 2 bases from J, with 12 bases between. This CDR3 spans 14 amino acids. CDR3 coding DNA: TGTGCCAGCAACCCGGGGGGCGCCTACAATGAGCAGTTCTTC. It encodes CASNPGGAYNEQFF.

The chain is built from TRBV10-3 and TRBJ1-1; TRBD1 agrees at 9 bases. Trimming cost V 4 bases and J 5 bases; bases outside gene matches: 5. The length of the CDR3 is 14 residues. The germline V gene encodes CDR1 ENHRY and CDR2 SYGVKD. DNA for the CDR3: TGTGCCATCAGTGGTGACAGGGGGTTGACTGAAGCTTTCTTT. Protein product: CAISGDRGLTEAFF.

This clonotype turned up a few times. V usage is TRBV4-3 and J usage is TRBJ2-1; 9 nucleotides match TRBD2. CDR3 length: 17 amino acids. Trimming removed 6 bases from V and 0 bases from J; junction bases left unmatched: 9. The germline V gene has CDR1 LGHNA and CDR2 YSLEER. Here the CDR3 DNA reads TGCGCCAGCAGACAAAACCTAGCGGGAAACTCCTACAATGAGCAGTTCTTC. It yields the protein CASRQNLAGNSYNEQFF.

Regarding this clonotype: This CDR3 is missing its conserved last phenylalanine or tryptophan, likely due to a read error. The chain employs TRBV10-3 and TRBJ2-5, with 7 bases lining up with TRBD2. Germline trimming cut 2 bases from V and 2 bases from J; bases unmatched to any gene: 5. The germline CDR1 and CDR2 sequences are ENHRY and SYGVKD. The CDR3 runs to 15 residues. CDR3 region: CAISEGRGLQETQYS. The CDR3 region has the DNA TGTGCCATCAGTGAGGGGAGGGGACTACAAGAGACCCAGTACTCC.